The 17 T cell receptor beta chains listed next were all sequenced from one sample in a study of cytomegalovirus exposure and HLA in healthy donors (dated by TCRdb to about 2017). The library was built by means of the immunoSEQ multiplex PCR assay. Entries here come from immuneACCESS through TCRdb and include only in-frame sequences with V and J called. Some clones fail to appear in such tables; in the studies checked, an unresolved V gene covers under half of the shortfall, and the cause of the remainder is unknown. Across this sample there are about 200,000 clones, with more than 65% seen only once. The ten largest clones represent about an eighth of the sample. The sample consisted of PBMCs. All receptors derive from a woman aged 25 to 39 in good health and CMV-seropositive.

The chain links TRBV9 to TRBJ2-3; D is unclear. The germline V and J ends were trimmed by 6 bases and 3 bases, with 14 bases remaining between them. The CDR3 contains 14 residues. Germline-derived CDR1 and CDR2 are SGDLS and YYNGEE. CDR3 bases: TGTGCCAGCACTCTCGGGTCGCAGACAGATACGCAGTATTTT. This gives the protein CASTLGSQTDTQYF.

The chain is built from TRBV7-9 and TRBJ2-1; D is perhaps TRBD2 (5 bases). CDR3 length equals 15 residues. Germline V gives CDR1 SEHNR, CDR2 FQNEAQ (reference sequence). Trimming stripped 1 base from V and 7 bases from J, with 14 bases between. Here the CDR3 DNA reads TGTGCCAGCAGCTTAGGATTCGGGGAAAAAAATGAGCAGTTCTTC. Translation gives CASSLGFGEKNEQFF.

This sequence joins TRBV1 and TRBJ2-2; the table's D call TRBD2 went unverified against the DNA. TRBV1 is described as a pseudogene. The CDR3 totals 18 residues. This chain's CDR3 is CTSSQGTSGRGQTGELFF. CDR3 coding DNA: TGCACCAGCAGCCAGGGGACTAGCGGGAGGGGACAGACCGGGGAGCTGTTTTTT.

V gene TRBV5-1 combines with J gene TRBJ1-2, with D maybe TRBD1 (5 bases). V was clipped by 0 bases and J by 6 bases, with 9 bases between them. The germline V gene has CDR1 SGHRS and CDR2 YFSETQ. The CDR3 is 13 residues long. In nucleotides, the CDR3 is TGCGCCAGCAGCTTGGGAGGGGAGGATGGCTACACCTTC. Protein product: CASSLGGEDGYTF.

The V and J genes are TRBV5-4 and TRBJ2-7; 8 bases are shared with TRBD1. Trimming at V came to 2 bases and at J to 6 bases, leaving 13 bases not matched to a gene. Germline assignment: CDR1 SGHNT and CDR2 YYREEE (reference sequence). The CDR3 has 16 residues. CDR3 DNA sequence: TGTGCCAGCAGCTTCCCCTCCGGGACAGGTTACGGCGAGCAGTACTTC. Translation gives CASSFPSGTGYGEQYF.

The V gene is TRBV29-1, the J gene TRBJ1-2, with TRBD1 matching 7 bases. After removal of 7 bases from V and 2 bases from J, the junction contained 7 bases not matched to a gene. Per the germline V gene, CDR1 is SQVTM and CDR2 is ANQGSEA. The CDR3 extends over 13 amino acids. CDR3 sequence reads: CSGYRGPNYGYTF. The DNA of the CDR3 is TGCAGCGGGTACAGGGGACCAAACTATGGCTACACCTTC.

The chain couples TRBV27 to TRBJ2-1; D might be TRBD2 (5 bases). Germline CDR1 is MNHEY and CDR2 is SMNVEV (reference sequence). V was shortened by 4 bases and J by 0 bases, with 13 bases between the two germline ends. There are 16 residues in the CDR3. CDR3 amino acids: CASSSQDYYSYNEQFF. The CDR3 bases are TGTGCCAGCAGTTCCCAAGACTATTACTCCTACAATGAGCAGTTCTTC.

This clone was counted a few times. J is TRBJ1-5 and V is TRBV9; D is perhaps TRBD1 (5 bases). Per the germline V gene, CDR1 is SGDLS and CDR2 is YYNGEE. Trimming pared 0 bases from V and 1 base from J, leaving 5 bases between. The CDR3 totals 14 residues. CDR3 bases: TGTGCCAGCAGCGTAGAGGGGAGCAATCAGCCCCAGCATTTT. Protein: CASSVEGSNQPQHF.

V is TRBV9 and J is TRBJ2-7; D might be TRBD1 (6 bases). CDR1 is SGDLS and CDR2 is YYNGEE in the germline V gene. The CDR3 extends over 15 amino acids. Deletions cut 1 base from V and 0 bases from J, with 11 bases between. CDR3 in amino acids: CASSVRDISSYEQYF. As DNA, the CDR3 is TGTGCCAGCAGCGTAAGGGACATTAGCTCCTACGAGCAGTACTTC. The complete variable domain, with remaining parts taken from reference TRBV9 and TRBJ2-7, reads DSGVTQTPKHLITATGQRVTLRCSPRSGDLSVYWYQQSLDQGLQFLIQYYNGEERAKGNILERFSAQQFPDLHSELNLSSLELGDSALYFCASSVRDISSYEQYFGPGTRLTVT.

The chain is built from TRBV7-9 and TRBJ2-1; 7 nucleotides align to TRBD1. There are 12 residues in the CDR3. CDR1 and CDR2 (germline): SEHNR, FQNEAQ (reference sequence). Trimming at V came to 7 bases and at J to 7 bases, leaving 4 bases not matched to a gene. The CDR3 coding sequence is TGTGCCAGCAACCCACAGGGGAATGAGCAGTTCTTC. Residues: CASNPQGNEQFF. Variable domain in full (rest from reference TRBV7-9 and TRBJ2-1): DTGVSQNPRHKITKRGQNVTFRCDPISEHNRLYWYRQTLGQGPEFLTYFQNEAQLEKSRLLSDRFSAERPKGSFSTLEIQRTEQGDSAMYLCASNPQGNEQFFGPGTRLTVL.

The CDR3: CASGQREAEQYF. As DNA, the CDR3 is TGTGCCAGCGGCCAGCGGGAGGCCGAGCAGTACTTC. The J gene is TRBJ2-7, the V gene TRBV2, with 9 positions matching TRBD2. Unmatched junction bases numbered 5, after V lost 8 bases and J lost 6 bases. Germline loops: CDR1 SNHLY, CDR2 FYNNEI. This CDR3 has 12 amino acids.

This chain uses TRBV7-8 with TRBJ2-5; 8 bases agree with TRBD1. The CDR3 is 15 residues long. CDR1 is SGHVS and CDR2 is FQNEAQ in the germline V gene. With 2 bases clipped from V and 2 bases from J, the junction kept 4 bases outside the gene matches. This CDR3 is CASSLSTGAQETQYF. For the CDR3, the DNA is TGTGCCAGCAGCTTATCGACAGGGGCACAAGAGACCCAGTACTTC.

The chain combines TRBV4-1 with TRBJ2-7; 9 bases fit TRBD2. Germline CDR1 reads MGHRA; CDR2 reads YSYEKL. The J segment lost 3 bases and the V segment lost 2 bases, leaving 14 bases of the junction unmatched. This CDR3 is built from 18 residues. CDR3 region: CASSQLINSGGRYYEQYF. The DNA of the CDR3 is TGCGCCAGCAGCCAACTAATCAATAGCGGGGGACGATACTACGAGCAGTACTTC.

The gene calls are TRBV2 and TRBJ1-4, with 7 bases fitting TRBD1. After removal of 6 bases from V and 8 bases from J, the junction contained 6 bases not matched to a gene. CDR1 and CDR2 from the germline V gene are SNHLY and FYNNEI. This CDR3 spans 13 amino acids. The CDR3 nucleotides read TGTGCCAGCAGCTCGGGACAGCCAGAAAAACTGTTTTTT. This gives the protein CASSSGQPEKLFF.

The rearrangement joins TRBV11-2 to TRBJ2-5, with 7 nucleotides matching TRBD2. The CDR3 length is 15 residues. The V gene end was trimmed by 2 bases and the J gene end by 6 bases; junction bases not matched to a gene: 9. Germline values: CDR1 SGHAT, CDR2 FQNNGV. Here the CDR3 DNA reads TGTGCCAGCAGCTTAATGATTGGGGGGGTGAAGACCCAGTACTTC. Protein product: CASSLMIGGVKTQYF.

This chain connects TRBV30 to TRBJ2-7, with D uncertain. Germline values: CDR1 GTSNPN, CDR2 SVGIG (reference sequence). Between the trimmed V and J ends, which lost 3 bases and 0 bases, there was a span of 15 bases. The CDR3 is 15 residues long. The CDR3 sequence: CAWSSPGGFSYEQYF. CDR3 coding DNA: TGTGCCTGGAGCTCCCCAGGTGGCTTCTCCTACGAGCAGTACTTC.

The chain is built from TRBV28 and TRBJ1-5; TRBD1 is a possible D gene (6 bases). Germline CDR1 MDHEN, CDR2 SYDVKM. The CDR3 is 16 residues long. V shed 6 bases and J shed 13 bases, with 28 bases lying between them. CDR3 DNA sequence: TGTGCCAGCAGCATACCCCTTCAAGGGGGATTTAGTCCTCAGCATTTT. This encodes CASSIPLQGGFSPQHF. The full variable domain, rest sourced from reference TRBV28 and TRBJ1-5, is DVKVTQSSRYLVKRTGEKVFLECVQDMDHENMFWYRQDPGLGLRLIYFSYDVKMKEKGDIPEGYSVSREKKERFSLILESASTNQTSMYLCASSIPLQGGFSPQHFGDGTRLSIL.